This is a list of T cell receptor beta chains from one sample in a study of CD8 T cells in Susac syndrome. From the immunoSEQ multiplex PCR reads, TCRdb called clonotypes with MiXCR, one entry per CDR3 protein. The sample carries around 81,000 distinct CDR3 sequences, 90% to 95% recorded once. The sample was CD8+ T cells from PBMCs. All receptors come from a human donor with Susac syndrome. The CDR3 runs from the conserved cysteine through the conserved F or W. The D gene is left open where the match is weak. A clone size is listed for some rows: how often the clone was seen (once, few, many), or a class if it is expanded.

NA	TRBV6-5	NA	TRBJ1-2	TGTGCCAGCAGTTACTCGCCAGGGGACCCTTATGGCTACACCTTC	CASSYSPGDPYGYTF
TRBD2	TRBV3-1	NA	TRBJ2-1	TGTGCCAGCAGCCAAGGAGGCGTCGGGACTAGCGGGGGGCACAATGAGCAGTTCTTC	CASSQGGVGTSGGHNEQFF
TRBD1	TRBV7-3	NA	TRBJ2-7	TGTGCCAGCAGCCACGGACAGGGTTCCCCCTACGAGCAGTACTTC	CASSHGQGSPYEQYF
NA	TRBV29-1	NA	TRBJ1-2	TGCAGCGTTTTAATTAACTATGGCTACACCTTC	CSVLINYGYTF
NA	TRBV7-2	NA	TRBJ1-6	TGTGCCAGCAGCTTAGAGGGACGGGAGAGTTCACCCCTCCACTTT	CASSLEGRESSPLHF
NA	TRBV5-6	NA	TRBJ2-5	TGTGCCAGCAGCGGACGAACGTCTCAAGAGACCCAGTACTTC	CASSGRTSQETQYF
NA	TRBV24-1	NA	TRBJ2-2	TGTGCCACCAGTGACTCTCCAATCAAACACCCCACCGGGGAGCTGTTTTTT	CATSDSPIKHPTGELFF
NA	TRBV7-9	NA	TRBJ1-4	TGTGCCAGCAGCTTACCTCCAACTAATGAAAAACTGTTTTTT	CASSLPPTNEKLFF
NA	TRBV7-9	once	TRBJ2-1	TGTGCCGCCAGGTACAAGACGAGGGATGAGCAGTTCTTC	CAARYKTRDEQFF
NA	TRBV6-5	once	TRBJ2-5	TGTGCCAGCAGTTACCATGGATGGGGAACGTACCAAGAGACCCAGTACTTC	CASSYHGWGTYQETQYF
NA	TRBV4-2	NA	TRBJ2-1	TGTGCCAGCAGCCAAGGGGGACCTTACAATGAGCAGTTCTTC	CASSQGGPYNEQFF
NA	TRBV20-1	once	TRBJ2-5	TGCAGTGCTAGAGATCGCGGGTCCTACGGAGAGACCCAGTACTTC	CSARDRGSYGETQYF
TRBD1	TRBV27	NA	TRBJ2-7	TGTGCCAGCAGTTTTAGACAGGGGGGACCCTACGAGCAGTACTTC	CASSFRQGGPYEQYF
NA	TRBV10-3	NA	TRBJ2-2	TGTGCCATCAGTGAAACCGGGGAGCTGTTTTTT	CAISETGELFF
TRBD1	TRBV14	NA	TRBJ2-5	TGTGCCAGCAGCCCTAGACAGGGACGCGAAGAGACCCAGTACTTC	CASSPRQGREETQYF
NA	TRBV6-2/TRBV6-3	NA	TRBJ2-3	TGTGCCAGCAGTACAACAACCACAGATACGCAGTATTTT	CASSTTTTDTQYF
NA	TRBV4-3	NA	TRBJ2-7	TGCGCCAGCAGCCGAAGTGAAGGGAGCGCTCCCTACGAGCAGTACTTC	CASSRSEGSAPYEQYF